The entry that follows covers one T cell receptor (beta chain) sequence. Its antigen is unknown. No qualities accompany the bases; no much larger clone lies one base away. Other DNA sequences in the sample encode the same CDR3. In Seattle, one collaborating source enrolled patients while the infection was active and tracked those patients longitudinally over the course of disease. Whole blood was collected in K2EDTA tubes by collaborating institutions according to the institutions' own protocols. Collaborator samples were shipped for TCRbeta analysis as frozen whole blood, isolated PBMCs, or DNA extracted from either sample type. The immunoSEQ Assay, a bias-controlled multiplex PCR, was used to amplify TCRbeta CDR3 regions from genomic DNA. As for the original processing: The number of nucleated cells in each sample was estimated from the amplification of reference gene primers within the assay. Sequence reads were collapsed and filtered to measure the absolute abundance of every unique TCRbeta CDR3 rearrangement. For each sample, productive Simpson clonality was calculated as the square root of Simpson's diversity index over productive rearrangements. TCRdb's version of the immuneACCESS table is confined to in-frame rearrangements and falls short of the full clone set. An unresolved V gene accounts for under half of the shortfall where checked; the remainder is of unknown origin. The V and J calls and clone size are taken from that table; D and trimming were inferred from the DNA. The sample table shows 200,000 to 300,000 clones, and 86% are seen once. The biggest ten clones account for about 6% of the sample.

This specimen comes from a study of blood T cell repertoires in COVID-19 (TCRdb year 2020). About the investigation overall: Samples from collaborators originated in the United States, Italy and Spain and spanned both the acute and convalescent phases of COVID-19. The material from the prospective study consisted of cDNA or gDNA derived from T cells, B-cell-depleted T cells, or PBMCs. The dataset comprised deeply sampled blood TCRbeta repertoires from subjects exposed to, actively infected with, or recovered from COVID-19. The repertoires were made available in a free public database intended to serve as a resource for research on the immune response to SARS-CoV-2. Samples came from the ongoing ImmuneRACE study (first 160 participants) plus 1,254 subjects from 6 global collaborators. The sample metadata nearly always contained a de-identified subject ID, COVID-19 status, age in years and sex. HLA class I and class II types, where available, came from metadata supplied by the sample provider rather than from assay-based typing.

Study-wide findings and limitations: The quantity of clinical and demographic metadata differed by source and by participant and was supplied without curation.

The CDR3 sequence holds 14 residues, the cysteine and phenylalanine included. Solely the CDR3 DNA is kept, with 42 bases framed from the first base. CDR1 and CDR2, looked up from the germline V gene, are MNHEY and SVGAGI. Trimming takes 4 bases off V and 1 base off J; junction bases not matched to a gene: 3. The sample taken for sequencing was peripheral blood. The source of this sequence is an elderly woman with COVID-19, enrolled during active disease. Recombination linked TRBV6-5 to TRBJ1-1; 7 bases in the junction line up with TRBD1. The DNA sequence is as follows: TGTGCCAGCAGTTCGGGACAGACGAACACTGAAGCTTTCTTT. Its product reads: CASSSGQTNTEAFF.